This TCR beta chain was recovered during a study of blood T cell repertoires in COVID-19. As for the study in general: The United States, Italy and Spain supplied acute and convalescent COVID-19 samples. PBMCs, B-cell-depleted T cells, or T cells provided the cDNA or gDNA that made up the material.

This CDR3 region has 15 residues. Trimming left V 4 bases short and J 1 base short, with 13 bases between. Germline assignment: CDR1 MRHNA and CDR2 SNTAGT. Only in-frame clones appear in the TCRdb table, and some are missing; sequencing was by immunoSEQ multiplex PCR. The sample consists of 40,000 or so clones, roughly 81% of them appearing once. Input material: peripheral blood. The genes are TRBV6-4 and TRBJ1-1; tentative D call: TRBD1 (6 bases). This receptor was identified in a human donor in a cohort sampled during active COVID-19. In DNA form, the CDR3 reads TGTGCCAGCAGTGCCCAGCCGACAGGGAACACTGAAGCTTTCTTT. It yields the protein CASSAQPTGNTEAFF.